These 10 T cell receptor beta chains originate from one sample sequenced in a study of blood T cell repertoires in COVID-19. Generated by immunoSEQ multiplex PCR, the TCRdb table keeps only in-frame clones and is missing some. This repertoire shows about 120,000 clones, 75% to 85% found once; its top ten account for about 4%. Sequences were obtained from peripheral blood. The receptors shown here come from an elderly woman with acute or convalescent COVID-19.

This clone turned up a few times. The chain combines TRBV11-2 with TRBJ2-5, with D perhaps matching TRBD2 (6 bases). Trimming pared 1 base from V and 5 bases from J, leaving 8 bases between. Germline values: CDR1 SGHAT, CDR2 FQNNGV. This CDR3 is built from 13 residues. DNA for the CDR3: TGTGCCAGCAGCTTAGTTGGAGGGGAGACCCAGTACTTC. This encodes CASSLVGGETQYF.

This chain links TRBV5-1 with TRBJ2-5; TRBD1 might be the D (5 bases). CDR1 is SGHRS, CDR2 YFSETQ, per germline. The CDR3 length is 14 residues. Trimming shortened V by 5 bases and J by 2 bases, and 13 bases separated the two germline ends. CDR3 region: CASRIQGGQETQYF. The CDR3 nucleotides read TGCGCCAGCAGGATCCAGGGCGGTCAAGAGACCCAGTACTTC.

The chain employs TRBV11-3 and TRBJ1-6, with D unclear. Trimming took 5 bases from V and 8 from J, leaving 13 bases between them. The CDR3 is made up of 14 amino acids. The germline gives CDR1 SGHNT, CDR2 YENEEA. CDR3 coding DNA: TGTGCCAGCAGCCATGGACGGGAAGATTCACCCCTCCACTTT. This encodes CASSHGREDSPLHF.

This clone came up a few times. The rearrangement joins TRBV9 to TRBJ2-3, with D perhaps TRBD2 (6 bases). V was cut by 0 bases and J by 4 bases, with 12 bases left in between. The CDR3 spans 15 residues. Germline assignment: CDR1 SGDLS and CDR2 YYNGEE. The CDR3 DNA reads TGTGCCAGCAGCGTAGTCGGAGGGCTGGCAGATACGCAGTATTTT. Translating gives CASSVVGGLADTQYF.

The rearrangement uses TRBV10-3 and TRBJ1-2, with a weak D call TRBD1 (6 bases). Germline values: CDR1 ENHRY, CDR2 SYGVKD. This CDR3 is 14 amino acids long. Trimming cost V 6 bases and J 5 bases, with 16 bases left between them. The CDR3 DNA reads as TGTGCCATCAGGGCAGGGGACGGGGGGTATGGCTACACCTTC. Its protein product is CAIRAGDGGYGYTF.

This sequence joins TRBV20-1 and TRBJ2-3; no clear D. V shed 5 bases and J shed 4 bases, with 7 bases lying between them. This CDR3 comprises 11 residues. Germline V CDR1 and CDR2: DFQATT, SNEGSKA (reference sequence). The CDR3 DNA is TGCAGTGCTTCTATAGCAGATACGCAGTATTTT. Translation: CSASIADTQYF.

The rearrangement joins TRBV28 to TRBJ1-3; D is undetermined. Germline V gene data show CDR1 as MDHEN and CDR2 as SYDVKM. V gave up 4 bases and J gave up 3 bases, with 13 bases separating them. CDR3 length equals 15 residues. The CDR3 spells CASSSIMMSGNTIYF. The CDR3 nucleotides are TGTGCCAGCAGTTCGATTATGATGAGTGGAAACACCATATATTTT.

The chain couples TRBV5-6 to TRBJ1-2; TRBD1 aligns across 8 bases. Germline CDR1 is SGHDT and CDR2 is YYEEEE. This CDR3 comprises 13 residues. After removal of 4 bases from V and 7 bases from J, the junction contained 6 bases not matched to a gene. In DNA, the CDR3 is TGTGCCAGCAGCCTGGACAGGGTTCGTGGCTACACCTTC. It codes for CASSLDRVRGYTF.

This clone has a handful of counts. V is TRBV7-2 and J is TRBJ1-2, with D perhaps matching TRBD1 (6 bases). The V end was cut by 6 bases, the J end by 6 bases, with 14 bases between. The CDR3 has 13 amino acids. The germline gives CDR1 SGHTA, CDR2 FQGNSA. The chain's CDR3 is CASSFQGTHGYTF. The DNA for the CDR3 is TGTGCCAGCAGTTTTCAGGGGACCCATGGCTACACCTTC.

This chain links TRBV11-2 with TRBJ2-1; 9 bases agree with TRBD2. Germline V lookup: CDR1 SGHAT, CDR2 FQNNGV. This CDR3 is 16 amino acids long. V shed 2 bases, J shed 7 bases, and the junction held 9 bases outside the gene matches. The CDR3 DNA reads TGTGCCAGCAGCTTAAGGGGTAGCGGGAGTCGTAATGAGCAGTTCTTC. This encodes CASSLRGSGSRNEQFF.